This TCR beta chain comes out of a study of cytomegalovirus exposure and HLA in healthy donors. The wider study: Of the donors genotyped, approximately 400 in all, about 81% fell in the Caucasian-associated ancestry cluster.

Whole-study results and caveats: An analysis was carried out later, and it reportedly showed fewer N-insertions in an Asian-associated ancestry cluster than the 666-donor mean. Sequencing artifact likely explains a cluster of highly shared sequence variants.

As to this clone: Its antigen is unknown.

The germline V gene has CDR1 GTSNPN and CDR2 SVGIG (reference sequence). V lost 8 bases to trimming and J lost 6 bases, with 11 bases between them. This CDR3 is 11 amino acids long. PCR was performed using 60 Vbeta and 13 Jbeta primers. The protocol was immunoSEQ multiplex PCR, while the TCRdb copy is restricted to in-frame clones and leaves out a portion. This table holds 110,000 to 150,000 clones, 60% to 80% found once. The material sequenced was PBMCs. This chain links TRBV30 with TRBJ1-5; D may be TRBD1 (5 bases). The source of this sequence is a man between 35 and 55 years old in good health and CMV-seronegative. The CDR3 loop is CAGGGSQPQHF. The CDR3 DNA sequence: TGTGCCGGGGGGGGTTCTCAGCCCCAGCATTTT. The whole variable domain, remainder taken from reference TRBV30 and TRBJ1-5, is SQTIHQWPATLVQPVGSPLSLECTVEGTSNPNLYWYRQAAGRGLQLLFYSVGIGQISSEVPQNLSASRPQDRQFILSSKKLLLSDSGFYLCAGGGSQPQHFGDGTRLSIL.